This TCR beta chain is drawn from a study of quantifying T cell responses using KT2 cells. In the study overall: cDNA was made from DNase-treated RNA using alpha and beta constant primers. Under optimum conditions, T4 ligation efficiency was estimated at more than 9.5%. The second PCR was a qPCR stopped at a predetermined fluorescence threshold.

Different KT2-to-PBMC ratios were created with a constant PBMC count. Study-wide results and limits: Very high KT2 spike-in numbers caused saturation in KT2 sequence detection.

The CDR3 spans 16 residues. V lost 1 base to trimming and J lost 2 bases, with 15 bases between them. Germline values: CDR1 DFQATT, CDR2 SNEGSKA (reference sequence). This clonotype has a handful of counts. What it binds is not known. An oligo carrying a UMI was ligated to the cDNA 3' end. The first PCR ran roughly 4 cycles with an equimolar RC1.1 and RC1.2 beta primer mix. In TCRdb, the UMI-ligation and nested PCR reads were re-called with MiXCR into one record per CDR3 protein. The top ten hold 9.4% of the sample, which has more than 55,000 distinct CDR3 sequences, roughly an eighth seen once. This chain joins TRBV20-1 and TRBJ1-3; tentatively, D is TRBD1 (5 bases). This TCR derives from a human donor. The sequencing sample was made of PBMCs spiked with cells of the T cell clone KT2. The DNA of the CDR3 is TGCAGTGCTAGAGCCAGGATGGGACGTACTGGAAACACCATATATTTT. Its protein is CSARARMGRTGNTIYF.